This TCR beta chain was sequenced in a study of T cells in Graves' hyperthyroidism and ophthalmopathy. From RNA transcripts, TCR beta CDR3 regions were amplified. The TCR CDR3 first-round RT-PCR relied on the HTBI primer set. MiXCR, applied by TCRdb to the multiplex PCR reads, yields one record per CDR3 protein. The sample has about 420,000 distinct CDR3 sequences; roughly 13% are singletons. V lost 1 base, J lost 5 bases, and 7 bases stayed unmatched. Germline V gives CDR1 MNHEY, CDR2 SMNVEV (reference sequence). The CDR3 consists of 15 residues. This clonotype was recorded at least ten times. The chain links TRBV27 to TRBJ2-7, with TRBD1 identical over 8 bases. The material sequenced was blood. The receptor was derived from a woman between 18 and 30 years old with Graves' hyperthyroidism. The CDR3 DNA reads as TGTGCCAGCAGTTTATTTTTGGGACAGGCCCACGAGCAGTACTTC. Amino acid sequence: CASSLFLGQAHEQYF.